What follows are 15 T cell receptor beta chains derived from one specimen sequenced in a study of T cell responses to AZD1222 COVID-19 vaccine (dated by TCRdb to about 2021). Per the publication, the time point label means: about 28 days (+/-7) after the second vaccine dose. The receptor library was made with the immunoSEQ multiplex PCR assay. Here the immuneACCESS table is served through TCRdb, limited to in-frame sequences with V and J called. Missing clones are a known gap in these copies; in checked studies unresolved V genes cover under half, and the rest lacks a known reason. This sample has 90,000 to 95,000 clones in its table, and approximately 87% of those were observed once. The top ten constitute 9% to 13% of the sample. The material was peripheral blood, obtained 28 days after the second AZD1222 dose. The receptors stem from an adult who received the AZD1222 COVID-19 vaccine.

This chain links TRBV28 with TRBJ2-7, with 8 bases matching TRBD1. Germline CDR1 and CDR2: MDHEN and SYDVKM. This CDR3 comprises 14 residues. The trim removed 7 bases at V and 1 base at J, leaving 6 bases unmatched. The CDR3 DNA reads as TGTGCCAGCAAAAGACAGGGGAGTTCCTACGAGCAGTACTTC. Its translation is CASKRQGSSYEQYF.

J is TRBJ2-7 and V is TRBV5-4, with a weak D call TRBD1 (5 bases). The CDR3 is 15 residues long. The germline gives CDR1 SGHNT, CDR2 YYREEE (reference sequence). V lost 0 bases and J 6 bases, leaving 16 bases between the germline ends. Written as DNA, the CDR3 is TGTGCCAGCAGCTTGGACGGGCAGGGAATGATCGAGCAGTACTTC. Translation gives CASSLDGQGMIEQYF. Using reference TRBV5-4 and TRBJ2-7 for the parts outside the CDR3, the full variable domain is ETGVTQSPTHLIKTRGQQVTLRCSSQSGHNTVSWYQQALGQGPQFIFQYYREEENGRGNFPPRFSGLQFPNYSSELNVNALELDDSALYLCASSLDGQGMIEQYFGPGTRLTVT.

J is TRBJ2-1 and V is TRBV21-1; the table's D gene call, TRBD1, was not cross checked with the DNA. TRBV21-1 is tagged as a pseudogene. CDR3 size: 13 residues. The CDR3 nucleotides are TGTGCCAGCAGCAAAGAAGGGGTCAATGAGCAGTTCTTC. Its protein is CASSKEGVNEQFF.

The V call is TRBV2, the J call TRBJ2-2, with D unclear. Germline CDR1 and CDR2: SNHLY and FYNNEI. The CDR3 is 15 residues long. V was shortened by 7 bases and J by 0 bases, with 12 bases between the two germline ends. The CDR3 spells CASKEQPANTGELFF. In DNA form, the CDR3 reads TGTGCCAGCAAGGAACAGCCTGCGAACACCGGGGAGCTGTTTTTT.

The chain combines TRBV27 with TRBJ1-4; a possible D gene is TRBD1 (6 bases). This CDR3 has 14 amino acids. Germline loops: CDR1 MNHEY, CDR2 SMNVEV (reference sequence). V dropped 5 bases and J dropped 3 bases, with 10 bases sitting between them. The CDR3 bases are TGTGCCAGCAGTCTAACAGGGTCTAATGAAAAACTGTTTTTT. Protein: CASSLTGSNEKLFF.

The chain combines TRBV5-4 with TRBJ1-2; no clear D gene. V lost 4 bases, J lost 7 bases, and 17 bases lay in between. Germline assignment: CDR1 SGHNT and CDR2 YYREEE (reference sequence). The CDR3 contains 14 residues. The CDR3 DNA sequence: TGTGCCAGCAGCCCGCGAACCTTGCTAGGTGGCTACACCTTC. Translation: CASSPRTLLGGYTF.

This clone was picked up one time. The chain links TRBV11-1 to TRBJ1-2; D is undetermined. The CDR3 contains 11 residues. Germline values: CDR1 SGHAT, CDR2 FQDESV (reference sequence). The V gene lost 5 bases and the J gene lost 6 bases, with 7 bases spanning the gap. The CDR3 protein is CASSPGDGYTF. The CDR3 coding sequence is TGTGCCAGCAGCCCCGGAGATGGCTACACCTTC.

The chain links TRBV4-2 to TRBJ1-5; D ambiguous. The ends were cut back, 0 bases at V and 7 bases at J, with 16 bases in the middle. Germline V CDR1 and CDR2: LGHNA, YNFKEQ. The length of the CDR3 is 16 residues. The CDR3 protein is CASSQDYGSGYQPQHF. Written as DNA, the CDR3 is TGTGCCAGCAGCCAAGATTATGGATCGGGATACCAGCCCCAGCATTTT.

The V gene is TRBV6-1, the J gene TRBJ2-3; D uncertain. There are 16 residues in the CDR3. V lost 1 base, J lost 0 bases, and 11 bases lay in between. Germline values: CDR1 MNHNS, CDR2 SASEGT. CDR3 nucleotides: TGTGCCAGCAGTGAAGGTTATCGAGCTAGCACAGATACGCAGTATTTT. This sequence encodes CASSEGYRASTDTQYF.

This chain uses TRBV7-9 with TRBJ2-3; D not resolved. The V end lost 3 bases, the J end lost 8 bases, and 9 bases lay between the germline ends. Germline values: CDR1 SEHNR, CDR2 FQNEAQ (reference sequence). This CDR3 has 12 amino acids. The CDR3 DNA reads TGTGCCAGCAGCTTCGATGATGGTACGCAGTATTTT. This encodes CASSFDDGTQYF.

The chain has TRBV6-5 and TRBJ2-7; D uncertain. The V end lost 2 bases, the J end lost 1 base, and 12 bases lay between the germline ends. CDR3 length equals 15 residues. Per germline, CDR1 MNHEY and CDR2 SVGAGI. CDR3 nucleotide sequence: TGTGCCAGCAGTTACAGGGCCGAAGGGTCCTACGAGCAGTACTTC. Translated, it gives CASSYRAEGSYEQYF.

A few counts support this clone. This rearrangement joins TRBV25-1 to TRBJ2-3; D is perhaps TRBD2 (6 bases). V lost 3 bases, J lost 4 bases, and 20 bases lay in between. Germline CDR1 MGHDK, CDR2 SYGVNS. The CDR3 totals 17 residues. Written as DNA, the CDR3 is TGTGCCAGCAGTGAGGCCCCGGGGCCCCGGAGGGCAGATACGCAGTATTTT. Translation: CASSEAPGPRRADTQYF.

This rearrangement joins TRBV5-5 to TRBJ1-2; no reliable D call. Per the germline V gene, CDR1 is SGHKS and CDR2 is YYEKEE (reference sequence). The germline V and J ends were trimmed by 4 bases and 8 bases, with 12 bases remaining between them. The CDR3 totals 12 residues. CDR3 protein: CASSPGFRGYTF. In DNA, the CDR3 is TGTGCCAGCAGCCCGGGGTTTAGGGGCTACACCTTC. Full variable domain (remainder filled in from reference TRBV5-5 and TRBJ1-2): DAGVTQSPTHLIKTRGQQVTLRCSPISGHKSVSWYQQVLGQGPQFIFQYYEKEERGRGNFPDRFSARQFPNYSSELNVNALLLGDSALYLCASSPGFRGYTFGSGTRLTVV.

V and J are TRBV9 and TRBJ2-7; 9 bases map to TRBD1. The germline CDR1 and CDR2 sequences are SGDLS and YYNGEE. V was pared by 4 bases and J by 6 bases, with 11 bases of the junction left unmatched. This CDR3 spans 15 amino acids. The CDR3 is CASSPLAGQGGEQYF. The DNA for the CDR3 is TGTGCCAGCAGCCCTCTTGCGGGACAGGGTGGCGAGCAGTACTTC.

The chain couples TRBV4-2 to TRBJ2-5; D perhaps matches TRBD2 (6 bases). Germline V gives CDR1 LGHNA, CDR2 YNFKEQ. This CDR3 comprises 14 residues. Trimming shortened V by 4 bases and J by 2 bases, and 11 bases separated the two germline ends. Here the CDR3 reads CASSPGTRQETQYF. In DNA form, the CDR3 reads TGTGCCAGCAGCCCGGGGACTCGGCAAGAGACCCAGTACTTC.